This is a list of T cell receptor beta chains from one sample in a study of cytomegalovirus exposure and HLA in healthy donors. TCRdb's copy holds only in-frame clones and misses some; the assay was immunoSEQ multiplex PCR. The data show 140,000 or so clones, 80% to 90% seen once. The sample taken for sequencing was PBMCs. Receptors were obtained from a boy aged 2 to 9 in good health and CMV-seronegative. The CDR3 runs from the conserved cysteine through the conserved F or W. The D gene is left open where the match is weak. Part of the rows lack a size; the others show once, few, many or a class for expanded clones.

V	J	D	size	DNA	CDR3
TRBV6-5	TRBJ1-5	-	-	TGTGCCAGCAGTTCTTTGTCAGGCGAGACGCCCCAGCATTTT	CASSSLSGETPQHF
TRBV5-6	TRBJ2-1	-	-	TGTGCCAGCAGCTTGGGGCAGGGGTATGAGCAGTTCTTC	CASSLGQGYEQFF
TRBV28	TRBJ1-1	-	-	TGTGCCTTCTCCCCCCCGGGGAACACTGAAGCTTTCTTT	CAFSPPGNTEAFF
TRBV5-6	TRBJ2-7	-	-	TGTGCCAGCAGCTTGGGAGGTGACTTTTGGGAGCAGTACTTC	CASSLGGDFWEQYF
TRBV5-1	TRBJ2-7	-	-	TGCGCCAGCAGCTTCTTACTCCGATTGCCTAGCCGGGATTTAGCCTACGAGCAGTACTTC	CASSFLLRLPSRDLAYEQYF
TRBV4-1	TRBJ2-7	-	-	TGCGCCAGCAGCCCTGACAGGAGCCCCTCCTACGAGCAGTACTTC	CASSPDRSPSYEQYF
TRBV11-1	TRBJ1-2	TRBD1	-	TGTGCCAGCAGCTTGGACCCTTGGACAGGGCGAAGTAACTATGGCTACACCTTC	CASSLDPWTGRSNYGYTF
TRBV2	TRBJ1-2	-	-	TGTGCCAGCAGTGCACGGTCTAACTATGGCTACACCTTC	CASSARSNYGYTF
TRBV5-3	TRBJ1-5	-	-	TGTGCCAGAAGCTTGTCGGGTTGGGTAGCCCAGCATTTT	CARSLSGWVAQHF
TRBV9	TRBJ1-1	-	-	TGTGCCAGCAGCGTCGGGAATAGAAACACTGAAGCTTTCTTT	CASSVGNRNTEAFF
TRBV12-5	TRBJ2-1	-	-	TGTGCTAGTGGTTTGGTCCAGGGCGAGCAGTTCTTC	CASGLVQGEQFF
TRBV2	TRBJ2-7	TRBD2	-	TGTGCCATGAGACCGGGACTAGCAGCTTACGAGCAGTACTTC	CAMRPGLAAYEQYF
TRBV28	TRBJ2-1	-	-	TGTGCCAGCAGTTTACGCGGCTTTTCAGGGCAGGGTCAAAGGGATGAGCAGTTCTTC	CASSLRGFSGQGQRDEQFF
TRBV7-9	TRBJ1-2	TRBD1	-	TGTGCCAGCAGCTTAGCGGGGACAGCGCCTAACTATGGCTACACCTTC	CASSLAGTAPNYGYTF
TRBV4-2	TRBJ2-1	TRBD2	-	TGTGCCAGCAGCCAAGAAAGGCTAGCGGTAGGAGCCTCCAGCTCCTACAATGAGCAGTTCTTC	CASSQERLAVGASSSYNEQFF
TRBV29-1	TRBJ1-3	TRBD1	-	TGCAGCGTTGAAGGACAGGGGAGGCACACCATATATTTT	CSVEGQGRHTIYF
TRBV5-4	TRBJ2-3	-	-	TGTGCCAGCAGCTTGGGGGCAGGCGCGGGGATACGCACAGATACGCAGTATTTT	CASSLGAGAGIRTDTQYF
TRBV5-5	TRBJ1-1	-	-	TGTGCCAGCAGCCCGCATGGAGGGCGGGATACTGAAGCTTTCTTT	CASSPHGGRDTEAFF
TRBV7-2	TRBJ2-4	TRBD1	-	TGTGCCAGCAGCAGGGGGCCCGGGAACATTCAGTACTTC	CASSRGPGNIQYF
TRBV25-1	TRBJ1-4	-	once	TGTGCCAGCAGTGACAGGGTTTTTGAAAAACTGTTTTTT	CASSDRVFEKLFF
TRBV9	TRBJ2-1	TRBD2	-	TGTGCCAGCAGCGTAGATTCTAGCGGGATAGTGGATGAGCAGTTCTTC	CASSVDSSGIVDEQFF
TRBV5-6	TRBJ2-6	TRBD1	-	TGTGCCAGCAGCTTGGTCTCAGGGGGACCGAACGTCCTGACTTTC	CASSLVSGGPNVLTF
TRBV9	TRBJ1-1	-	-	TGTGCCAGCAGCGTATCCGGCGGCCGGGGGGCTTTCTTT	CASSVSGGRGAFF
TRBV5-1	TRBJ1-2	TRBD1	-	TGCGCCAGCAGAGAGACAGGGGAGTCGAGTGGCTACACCTTC	CASRETGESSGYTF
TRBV6-1	TRBJ2-3	TRBD1	once	TGTGCCAGCAGTAGGGACAGGCCAGATACGCAGTATTTT	CASSRDRPDTQYF
TRBV5-5	TRBJ2-2	-	-	TGTGCCAGCAGCCGCTTAACAGGGGGGGTATCCACCGGGGAGCTGTTTTTT	CASSRLTGGVSTGELFF
TRBV15	TRBJ2-1	TRBD1	-	TGTGCCACCAGTAGGACAGGGAATCTTCGATCCTACAATGAGCAGTTCTTC	CATSRTGNLRSYNEQFF
TRBV7-9	TRBJ1-1	TRBD1	-	TGTGCCAGCAGCTTAGTTGACAGGGATACTGAAGCTTTCTTT	CASSLVDRDTEAFF
TRBV5-5	TRBJ2-5	-	-	TGTGCCAGCAGCTTATTCCCGGGAAGGGCGGAAGAGACCCAGTACTTC	CASSLFPGRAEETQYF
TRBV6-5	TRBJ1-2	-	-	TGTGCCAGCCGCGAGGAACAGGGCCTATATGGCTACACCTTC	CASREEQGLYGYTF
TRBV27	TRBJ2-1	TRBD1	-	TGTGCCAGCAGTCATGACCGGGACAGAAAGTTCTTC	CASSHDRDRKFF
TRBV5-5	TRBJ1-1	TRBD1	-	TGTGCCAGCAGCTTTTCAGGGGGCGCTTTCTTT	CASSFSGGAFF
TRBV5-1	TRBJ2-1	-	-	TGCGCCAGCAGCGAAGGGACTTCGAGCTACAATGAGCAGTTCTTC	CASSEGTSSYNEQFF
TRBV9	TRBJ2-1	-	few	TGTGCCAGCAGCGTACGGTGGGGAGATGAGCAGTTCTTC	CASSVRWGDEQFF
TRBV29-1	TRBJ1-2	TRBD1	-	TGCAGCGCACGGACAGGGAATGGCTACACCTTC	CSARTGNGYTF
TRBV19	TRBJ1-5	TRBD1	-	TGTGCCAGTAGCTTGACAGGGATGGGTAGCAATCAGCCCCAGCATTTT	CASSLTGMGSNQPQHF
TRBV18	TRBJ1-5	TRBD1	-	TGTGCCAGCTCCCAGGACAGGGGCAATCAGCCCCAGCATTTT	CASSQDRGNQPQHF
TRBV9	TRBJ2-7	-	-	TGTGCCAGCAGCGTAGATTCTATCTCAAGCTCCTACGAGCAGTACTTC	CASSVDSISSSYEQYF
TRBV9	TRBJ2-1	-	-	TGTGCCAGCAGCGTAGAAGCTCTTTCCTACAATGAGCAGTTCTTC	CASSVEALSYNEQFF
TRBV7-2	TRBJ1-2	TRBD1	-	TGTGCCAGCAGCTTAGCGCGTCAGGGGGAAGGCGTTGGCTACACCTTC	CASSLARQGEGVGYTF
TRBV4-2	TRBJ1-5	-	few	TGTGCCAGCAGCCAATTGCTGCCAAGAGGCAATCAGCCCCAGCATTTT	CASSQLLPRGNQPQHF
TRBV5-6	TRBJ2-3	TRBD1	-	TGTGCCAGCAGCTATGACAGGGTCTTTTCGGATACGCAGTATTTT	CASSYDRVFSDTQYF
TRBV13	TRBJ1-1	-	-	TGTGCCAGCAGCTTAGAAGTTTCTATCACTGAAGCTTTCTTT	CASSLEVSITEAFF
TRBV6-6	TRBJ2-1	TRBD2	-	TGTGCCAGCAGTTTTTCCGGGACTAGCACCTACAATGAGCAGTTCTTC	CASSFSGTSTYNEQFF
TRBV4-1	TRBJ2-3	-	-	TGCGCCAGCAGCCACGGGACTCCCGGGGATACGCAGTATTTT	CASSHGTPGDTQYF
TRBV4-3	TRBJ2-5	TRBD1	once	TGCGCCAGCAGCCAAGACCTGGACAGGGTGGAGACCCAGTACTTC	CASSQDLDRVETQYF